The sequence of this TCR beta chain was determined in a study of blood T cell repertoires in COVID-19. About the study: COVID-19 samples, acute and convalescent, were from the United States, Italy and Spain.

Germline V lookup: CDR1 LGHNA, CDR2 YNFKEQ. The CDR3 is 18 amino acids. V shed 0 bases and J 1 base; nucleotides not matched to a gene: 7. This table comes from immunoSEQ multiplex PCR, and its TCRdb copy is limited to in-frame clones, with some not included. The sample shows roughly 220,000 clones, about four fifths of them seen only once. The genes are TRBV4-2 and TRBJ2-1, with 9 bases identical to TRBD2. This receptor was taken from a woman older than 75 with COVID-19, enrolled during active disease. The specimen sequenced was peripheral blood. Here the CDR3 reads CASSQDPPLAGSYNEQFF. CDR3 bases: TGTGCCAGCAGCCAAGATCCTCCCCTAGCGGGATCCTACAATGAGCAGTTCTTC.